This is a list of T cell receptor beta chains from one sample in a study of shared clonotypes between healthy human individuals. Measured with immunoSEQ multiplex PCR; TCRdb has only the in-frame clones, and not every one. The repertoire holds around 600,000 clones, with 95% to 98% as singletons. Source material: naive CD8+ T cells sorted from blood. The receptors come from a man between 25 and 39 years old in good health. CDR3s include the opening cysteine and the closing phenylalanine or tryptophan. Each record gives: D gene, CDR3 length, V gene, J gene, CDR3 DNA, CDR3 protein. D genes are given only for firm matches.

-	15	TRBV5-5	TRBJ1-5	TGTGCCAGCAGCTTGGTGCTACAAAGCAATCAGCCCCAGCATTTT	CASSLVLQSNQPQHF
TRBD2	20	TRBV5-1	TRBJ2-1	TGCGCCAGCAGCTTGGCTATCGGACTAGCGGGAGTCGATCCATACAATGAGCAGTTCTTC	CASSLAIGLAGVDPYNEQFF
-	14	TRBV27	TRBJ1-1	TGTGCCAGCAGTTTACAGGTGGGGGACACTGAAGCTTTCTTT	CASSLQVGDTEAFF
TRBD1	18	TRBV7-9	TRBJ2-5	TGTGCCAGCAGCTTATTCCTTTCAGGGGGCTGGTCCCAAGAGACCCAGTACTTC	CASSLFLSGGWSQETQYF
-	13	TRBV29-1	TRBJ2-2	TGCAGCGTTGTGGGGAGGGACAACGGGGAGCTGTTTTTT	CSVVGRDNGELFF
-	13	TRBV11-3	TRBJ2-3	TGTGCCAGCAGCCGCGGGAATACAGATACGCAGTATTTT	CASSRGNTDTQYF
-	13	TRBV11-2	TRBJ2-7	TGTGCCAGCAGACAGGCTAGCTCCTACGAGCAGTACTTC	CASRQASSYEQYF
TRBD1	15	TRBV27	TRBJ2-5	TGTGCCAGCAGTAACACAGGGGGCCTTGGAGAGACCCAGTACTTC	CASSNTGGLGETQYF
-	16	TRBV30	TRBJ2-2	TGTGCCTTCCCCCTAAGCGGGCAATCGAACACCGGGGAGCTGTTTTTT	CAFPLSGQSNTGELFF
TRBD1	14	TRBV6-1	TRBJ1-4	TGTGCCAGCAGTACCACAGGGGCGGCTGAAAAACTGTTTTTT	CASSTTGAAEKLFF
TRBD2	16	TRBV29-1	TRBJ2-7	TGCAGCGTTGAACCCTACCTAGCGGGGCTCTCCTACGAGCAGTACTTC	CSVEPYLAGLSYEQYF
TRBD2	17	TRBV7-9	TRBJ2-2	TGTGCCAGCAGCCTACGACTAGCGGGGCTGAACACCGGGGAGCTGTTTTTT	CASSLRLAGLNTGELFF
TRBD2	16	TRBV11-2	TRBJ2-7	TGTGCCAGCAGCAAACAGGGACTAGCGGGAATATACGAGCAGTACTTC	CASSKQGLAGIYEQYF
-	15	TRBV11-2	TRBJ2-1	TGTGCCAGCAGCCCAGGGACTGCCACCTACAATGAGCAGTTCTTC	CASSPGTATYNEQFF
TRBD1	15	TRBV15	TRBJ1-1	TGTGCCACCAGCAGAGGACCGGACAGGGTCACTGAAGCTTTCTTT	CATSRGPDRVTEAFF
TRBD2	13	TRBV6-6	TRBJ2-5	TGTGCCAGCACTTACAGTGGGGGGGGGACCCAGTACTTC	CASTYSGGGTQYF
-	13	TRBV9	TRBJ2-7	TGTGCCAGCTCGTTTGGGGGTACGAGTGAGCAGTACTTC	CASSFGGTSEQYF
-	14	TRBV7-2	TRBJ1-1	TGTGCCAGCAGCTTAGGAGCAGGGAACACTGAAGCTTTCTTT	CASSLGAGNTEAFF
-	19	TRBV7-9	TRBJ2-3	TGTGCCAGCACCTACTTAGTCGCTCGACCAGAGATAAACACAGATACGCAGTATTTT	CASTYLVARPEINTDTQYF
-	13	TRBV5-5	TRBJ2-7	TGTGCCAGCAGCTACCCGGGATCCTACGAGCAGTACTTC	CASSYPGSYEQYF
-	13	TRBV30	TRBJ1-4	TGTGCCTGGAGAGAGGACAGTAATGAAAAACTGTTTTTT	CAWREDSNEKLFF
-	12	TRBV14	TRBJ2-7	TGTGCCAGCAGCCAACTGAGCTACGAGCAGTACTTC	CASSQLSYEQYF
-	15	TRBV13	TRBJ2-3	TGTGCCAGCAGCTTACGAGGGGCCAGCACAGATACGCAGTATTTT	CASSLRGASTDTQYF
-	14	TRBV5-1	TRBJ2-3	TGCGCCAGCAGCTTGTTCTCCCAGGGAAGTACGCAGTATTTT	CASSLFSQGSTQYF
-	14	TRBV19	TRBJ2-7	TGTGCCAGTAGTATCGGGGTCCATACCTACGAGCAGTACTTC	CASSIGVHTYEQYF
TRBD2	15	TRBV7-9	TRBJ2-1	TGTGCCAGCAGCGAGGCGGGAGACACCTACAATGAGCAGTTCTTC	CASSEAGDTYNEQFF
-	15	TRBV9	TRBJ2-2	TGTGCCAGCAGCCCGGACAGACCGACCACCGGGGAGCTGTTTTTT	CASSPDRPTTGELFF
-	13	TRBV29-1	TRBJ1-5	TGCAGCGTTGCGGGGTTGGGGAATCAGCCCCAGCATTTT	CSVAGLGNQPQHF
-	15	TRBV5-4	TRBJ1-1	TGTGCCAGCAGCTTGTCAGGAGCGGGGGTCACTGAAGCTTTCTTT	CASSLSGAGVTEAFF
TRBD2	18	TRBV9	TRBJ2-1	TGTGCCAGCAGCTCTTGGACTAGCGGGGAGGGATCCTACAATGAGCAGTTCTTC	CASSSWTSGEGSYNEQFF
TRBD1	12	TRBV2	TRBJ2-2	TGTGCCGTAAGGAGTGGACAGGTAGAGCTGTTTTTT	CAVRSGQVELFF
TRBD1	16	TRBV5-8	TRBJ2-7	TGTGCCAGCAGCTTGGCCCCGGGACAGGGAGGCTACGAGCAGTACTTC	CASSLAPGQGGYEQYF
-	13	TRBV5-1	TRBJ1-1	TGCGCCAGCTCCGGGACGGCGAACACTGAAGCTTTCTTT	CASSGTANTEAFF
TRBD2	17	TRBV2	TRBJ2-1	TGTGCCAGCAGGACTAGCGGGGACCGATCTAAGCACAATGAGCAGTTCTTC	CASRTSGDRSKHNEQFF
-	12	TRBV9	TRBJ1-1	TGTGCCAGCAGCGGGGGGGACACTGAAGCTTTCTTT	CASSGGDTEAFF
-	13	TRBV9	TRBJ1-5	TGTGCCAGCAGCCCTGGAGGGGGTCAGCCCCAGCATTTT	CASSPGGGQPQHF
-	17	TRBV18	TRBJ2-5	TGTGCCAGCTCACCATCCGCGAGGCGGACAATATTAGAGACCCAGTACTTC	CASSPSARRTILETQYF